Listed below are T cell receptor beta chains from one sample, sequenced in a study of T cell changes during pregnancy in multiple sclerosis. The method was immunoSEQ multiplex PCR; TCRdb's version includes in-frame clones alone and lacks a portion of them. The sample carries some 99,000 clones, over 85% recorded once. Sequencing was performed on peripheral blood, taken after pregnancy. The receptors were gathered from a female donor with multiple sclerosis, enrolled in a pregnancy study. Both conserved end residues are part of each CDR3. A D gene is named only where the DNA matches it firmly. Size is stated for part of the rows, as once, few or many counts, or as a class when the clone is expanded.

-,-,TRBV5-1,TRBJ1-2,TGCGCCAGCAGCTTAGGACACGGGGGGTCCTATGGCTACACCTTC,CASSLGHGGSYGYTF
-,-,TRBV21-1,TRBJ2-2,TGTGCCAGCAGCAAAGATGGGACAGGGGCCACCGGGGAGCTGTTTTTT,CASSKDGTGATGELFF
-,-,TRBV4-3,TRBJ2-7,TGCGCCAGCAGCCCCGCGCTGGGACAACATTACGAGCAGTACTTC,CASSPALGQHYEQYF
TRBD1,-,TRBV4-1,TRBJ2-1,TGCGCCAGCAGCGCCCGGGACAGGGGTGATGTTGAGCAGTTCTTC,CASSARDRGDVEQFF
-,-,TRBV19,TRBJ2-2,TGTGCCAGTAGTCTCGGGGTCGGGGAGCTGTTTTTT,CASSLGVGELFF
TRBD2,-,TRBV7-2,TRBJ2-3,TGTGCCAGCAGCCTACCGGCGGGCGGGAGTGTCACAGATACGCAGTATTTT,CASSLPAGGSVTDTQYF
-,-,TRBV13,TRBJ2-6,TGTGCCAGCAGCTGCTATGAGGGCGCTGGGGCCAACGTCCTGACTTTC,CASSCYEGAGANVLTF
TRBD2,-,TRBV7-2,TRBJ2-1,TGTGCCAGCAGCTTAAGGCCTAGCGGGGGGAGCTCCTACAATGAGCAGTTCTTC,CASSLRPSGGSSYNEQFF
-,-,TRBV7-7,TRBJ2-3,TGTGCCAGCAGCCCATCGGGGTTCGCAGATACGCAGTATTTT,CASSPSGFADTQYF
-,-,TRBV7-9,TRBJ2-4,TGTGCCAGCAGCCCCGGTAGTTACATTCAGTACTTC,CASSPGSYIQYF
TRBD1,-,TRBV4-3,TRBJ2-2,TGCGCCAGCAGCCAGTACGGGACAGGGAACACCGGGGAGCTGTTTTTT,CASSQYGTGNTGELFF
-,-,TRBV5-4,TRBJ1-2,TGTGCCAGCAGTCCTAGAACAGGGACCTTCTATGGCTACACCTTC,CASSPRTGTFYGYTF
-,few,TRBV2,TRBJ1-2,TGTGCCAGCAGGGAGGGGTATGGCTACACCTTC,CASREGYGYTF
-,-,TRBV7-2,TRBJ2-5,TGTGCCAGCAGCCAATTCCTTCTAACGATCTCAAAGACCCAGTACTTC,CASSQFLLTISKTQYF
TRBD2,once,TRBV5-4,TRBJ2-2,TGTGCCAGCAGCGGGGGACTAGCGGGAGTACCGACCGGGGAGCTGTTTTTT,CASSGGLAGVPTGELFF
TRBD1,-,TRBV11-1,TRBJ2-2,TGTGCCAGCAGCTACAGGGGCACCGGGGAGCTGTTTTTT,CASSYRGTGELFF
TRBD1,-,TRBV5-1,TRBJ2-7,TGCGCCAGCAGCTTGGCCCCGGGGACAGAGAAATACGAGCAGTACTTC,CASSLAPGTEKYEQYF
-,-,TRBV28,TRBJ1-5,TGTGCCAGCAGCCCGGGAAGGCCCCAGCATTTT,CASSPGRPQHF
-,-,TRBV14,TRBJ1-4,TGTGCCAGCTCCGGGAGGATCGGAAAACTGTTTTTT,CASSGRIGKLFF
-,-,TRBV6-5,TRBJ2-5,TGTGCCAGCAGCCCCCTGGGAGGAAGGGAAGAGACCCAGTACTTC,CASSPLGGREETQYF
TRBD1,-,TRBV5-4,TRBJ2-4,TGTGCCAGCAGTCCCTCCACAGGGGGCGCGACCAAAAACATTCAGTACTTC,CASSPSTGGATKNIQYF
TRBD1,-,TRBV11-1,TRBJ2-7,TGTGCCAGCAGTTCGGGACAGGACTACGAGCAGTACTTC,CASSSGQDYEQYF
TRBD1,-,TRBV18,TRBJ1-2,TGTGCCAGCTCACAACAGGGGGGCTATGGCTACACCTTC,CASSQQGGYGYTF
-,-,TRBV9,TRBJ2-1,TGTGCCAGCAGCGTAGACGGGAGCAACAATGAGCAGTTCTTC,CASSVDGSNNEQFF
-,-,TRBV19,TRBJ1-5,TGTGCCAGTAGCCTCCCTCAGGGTAGCAATCAGCCCCAGCATTTT,CASSLPQGSNQPQHF
-,-,TRBV7-2,TRBJ2-1,TGTGCCATCCCCGCCGGCGGTGAGCAGTTCTTC,CAIPAGGEQFF
TRBD1,-,TRBV2,TRBJ1-1,TGTGCCACCCCGGACAGGGCGGACACTGAAGCTTTCTTT,CATPDRADTEAFF
-,-,TRBV30,TRBJ1-5,TGTGCCTGGAGTAAGAGTCCTAATCAGCCCCAGCATTTT,CAWSKSPNQPQHF
TRBD1,-,TRBV29-1,TRBJ1-5,TGCAGCGCCACTACAGGGGGCAATCAGCCCCAGCATTTT,CSATTGGNQPQHF
-,-,TRBV5-1,TRBJ2-1,TGCGCCAGCAGCTTACCCTACCAAGACAATGAGCAGTTCTTC,CASSLPYQDNEQFF